This T cell receptor beta chain was found in a study of read filtering for tumor transcriptome and immune sequencing. Study-level background: Roughly 8 patients were R-ISS I, some 15 were R-ISS II, six or seven were R-ISS III. Whole-transcriptome libraries were prepared after DNase treatment.

Germline V CDR1 and CDR2: SEHNR, FQNEAQ (reference sequence). The CDR3 consists of 14 residues. With 4 bases removed from V and 1 base from J, the gap between germline ends came to 7 bases. From roughly 390 ng of RNA, a library with molecular barcoded alpha/delta and beta/gamma adaptors was made. TCRdb independently ran MiXCR on the reads; one entry per CDR3 protein. The top ten hold 7.5% to 10% of the sample, which has under 150,000 distinct CDR3 sequences, less than 15% seen once. Study-wide findings and caveats: RNA-seq captured clonotypes less deeply and reliably than IR-seq. The sorted CD138-negative fraction was a mixed bone marrow immune population, not purified T cells.

In its sample, this clonotype was seen once. What it recognizes is unknown. A much larger clone differs from this one at a single base, so this may be a read error. The sequence derives from a donor older than 35 with multiple myeloma. Input material: a population of CD138-negative cells sorted from bone marrow. The chain has TRBV7-9 and TRBJ2-2; D is undetermined. The CDR3 spells CASSWMMNTGELFF. The CDR3 region has the DNA TGTGCCAGCAGCTGGATGATGAACACCGGGGAGCTGTTTTTT.